The 20 T cell receptor beta chains presented below share a single source sample, sequenced in a study of T-cell reconstitution after alpha-beta-depleted transplantation in children. Preparation of the TCRbeta library was carried out with unique molecular identifiers. TCRdb used MiXCR to reprocess the PCR reads, holding one entry per CDR3 protein. In the table there are tens of thousands of distinct CDR3 sequences, around an eighth of which are singletons. Sequencing used PBMCs, mostly from graft donor cells, obtained 180 days after TCRalphabeta/CD19-depleted stem cell transplant. These receptors all stem from a male patient aged 2-10 years who had a stem cell transplant for acute lymphoblastic leukemia, so the T cells may come from the graft donor.

The rearrangement links TRBV5-6 to TRBJ2-7; D gene uncertain. Germline V gives CDR1 SGHDT, CDR2 YYEEEE. The CDR3 runs to 12 residues. The CDR3 DNA sequence: TGTGCTTCTGGGCTAAGTGCGTACGAGCAGTACTTC. The encoded protein is CASGLSAYEQYF.

Points on this clonotype: This CDR3 is missing its conserved last phenylalanine or tryptophan, likely due to a read error. The chain couples TRBV24-1 to TRBJ2-5, with a tentative D call TRBD2 (5 bases). Germline CDR1 reads KGHDR; CDR2 reads SFDVKD. This CDR3 region has 14 residues. V was cut by 6 bases and J by 5 bases, with 15 bases left in between. CDR3 region: CATSPRESRETQYL. Here the CDR3 DNA reads TGTGCCACCAGTCCTAGGGAGAGTCGGGAGACCCAGTACTTA.

The chain is built from TRBV4-2 and TRBJ2-2, with D uncertain. CDR3 length equals 13 residues. Germline lookup yields CDR1 LGHNA and CDR2 YNFKEQ. Deletions cut 3 bases from V and 7 bases from J, with 9 bases between. The CDR3 DNA sequence: TGTGCCAGCAGCCACGATGAAGGCGGGGAGCTGTTTTTT. Translated, it gives CASSHDEGGELFF.

The chain joins TRBV7-6 to TRBJ1-6, with TRBD1 identical over 8 bases. J gave up 6 bases and V 5 bases, and 9 bases lay outside the gene matches. The germline V gene encodes CDR1 SGHVS and CDR2 FNYEAQ. The CDR3 extends over 16 amino acids. CDR3 sequence reads: CASSAQSGQVNSPLHF. The DNA for the CDR3 is TGTGCCAGCAGCGCGCAGTCGGGACAGGTTAATTCACCCCTCCACTTT.

The V and J genes are TRBV25-1 and TRBJ2-1; D remains ambiguous. The CDR3 contains 14 residues. CDR1 and CDR2 (germline): MGHDK, SYGVNS. The V gene lost 0 bases and the J gene lost 2 bases, with 5 bases spanning the gap. The CDR3 DNA reads as TGTGCCAGCAGTGAATATTCGCCCTACAATGAGCAGTTCTTC. This gives the protein CASSEYSPYNEQFF.

The V call is TRBV2, the J call TRBJ2-5, with TRBD1 identical over 7 bases. CDR1 and CDR2 (germline): SNHLY, FYNNEI. V dropped 0 bases and J dropped 4; count of bases not matched to a gene: 8. The CDR3 runs 16 residues. CDR3: CASSEANPGGLETQYF. The CDR3 nucleotides read TGTGCCAGCAGTGAAGCGAACCCAGGGGGATTAGAGACCCAGTACTTC.

This clonotype was seen only a few times. The rearrangement joins TRBV6-1 to TRBJ1-6, with D hard to call. CDR1 is MNHNS and CDR2 is SASEGT in the germline V gene. V lost 3 bases, J lost 3 bases, and 9 bases lay in between. The CDR3 runs 15 residues. CDR3 in amino acids: CASSDKTSYNSPLHF. CDR3 nucleotide sequence: TGTGCCAGCAGTGATAAGACAAGCTATAATTCACCCCTCCACTTT.

The genes are TRBV6-5 and TRBJ1-3; 8 bases map to TRBD1. Per germline, CDR1 MNHEY and CDR2 SVGAGI. V dropped 2 bases and J dropped 2; count of bases not matched to a gene: 11. The CDR3 extends over 18 amino acids. CDR3 in DNA: TGTGCCAGCAGTTACGGAACCATGGACAGGGCTCCTGGAAACACCATATATTTT. It yields the protein CASSYGTMDRAPGNTIYF.

This clonotype was found a few times. The genes are TRBV28 and TRBJ2-6; D is unclear. The CDR3 totals 15 residues. V shed 2 bases and J shed 0 bases, with 5 bases lying between them. The germline V gene has CDR1 MDHEN and CDR2 SYDVKM. CDR3 nucleotides: TGTGCCAGCAGTTTAAGAAGCTCTGGGGCCAACGTCCTGACTTTC. The encoded protein is CASSLRSSGANVLTF.

Only a few counts were recorded for this clonotype. The V and J genes are TRBV7-8 and TRBJ2-7, with 9 bases identical to TRBD1. Trimming cost V 7 bases and J 5 bases; bases outside gene matches: 9. CDR1 SGHVS and CDR2 FQNEAQ come from the germline V gene. The CDR3 sequence is 14 residues long. CDR3 loop: CASNLGQGRHEQYF. DNA for the CDR3: TGTGCCAGCAACCTAGGACAGGGGAGGCACGAGCAGTACTTC.

This clonotype has a count of ten or more. V gene TRBV5-1 combines with J gene TRBJ2-7, with 9 bases fitting TRBD1. The CDR3 extends over 15 amino acids. With 0 bases clipped from V and 3 bases from J, the junction kept 4 bases outside the gene matches. The germline V gene has CDR1 SGHRS and CDR2 YFSETQ. The DNA for the CDR3 is TGCGCCAGCAGCTTGGGGGGACAGGGTAGCTACGAGCAGTACTTC. It specifies CASSLGGQGSYEQYF.

The CDR3 here is CASSLAWQNIQYF. DNA of the CDR3: TGTGCCAGCAGTTTAGCTTGGCAAAACATTCAGTACTTC. The chain employs TRBV28 and TRBJ2-4; D uncertain. Trimming left V 2 bases short and J 5 bases short, with 7 bases between. Germline values: CDR1 MDHEN, CDR2 SYDVKM. The CDR3 runs 13 residues.

This clonotype was picked up a small number of times. The chain is built from TRBV11-2 and TRBJ2-1, with 9 bases aligning to TRBD2. The CDR3 consists of 15 residues. After removal of 3 bases from V and 6 bases from J, the junction contained 6 bases not matched to a gene. The V gene's germline CDR1 is SGHAT and CDR2 FQNNGV. The DNA of the CDR3 is TGTGCCAGCAGCTTGTTATGGACTAGCGCCAATGAGCAGTTCTTC. Translating it yields CASSLLWTSANEQFF.

This clonotype was seen more than once but under ten times. The V call is TRBV7-2, the J call TRBJ1-1; no clear D. The ends were cut back, 5 bases at V and 1 base at J, with 8 bases in the middle. The CDR3 extends over 13 amino acids. Germline CDR1 is SGHTA and CDR2 is FQGNSA. The DNA for the CDR3 is TGTGCCAGCAGCATAGTGGAGAACACTGAAGCTTTCTTT. This sequence encodes CASSIVENTEAFF.

Here the CDR3 DNA reads TGTGCCAGCAGTTTCCGACAGGGCGGCTATAATTCACCCCTCCACTTT. It codes for CASSFRQGGYNSPLHF. This chain joins TRBV27 and TRBJ1-6; TRBD1 matches 7 bases. This CDR3 has 16 residues. V was clipped by 3 bases and J by 3 bases; unmatched bases: 5. Germline CDR1 reads MNHEY; CDR2 reads SMNVEV (reference sequence).

The table lists this clonotype with a few counts. This chain connects TRBV7-3 to TRBJ1-3; possible D gene TRBD1, 5 bases. Trimming removed 1 base at V and 1 base at J, with 11 bases between. The germline V gene encodes CDR1 SGHTA and CDR2 FQGTGA. CDR3 size: 16 residues. This CDR3 reads CASSLKWGGSGNTIYF. CDR3 DNA sequence: TGTGCCAGCAGCTTAAAATGGGGGGGATCTGGAAACACCATATATTTT.

This clonotype was observed at least ten times. This chain connects TRBV5-1 to TRBJ1-4, with 8 bases aligning to TRBD1. CDR3 length: 14 residues. Germline CDR1 is SGHRS and CDR2 is YFSETQ. The ends lost 4 bases at V and 7 bases at J; junction bases unmatched: 6. CDR3 DNA sequence: TGCGCCAGCAGCCTCGGACAGGGTAGTGAAAAACTGTTTTTT. It codes for CASSLGQGSEKLFF.

In its sample, this clonotype was seen a few times. The chain links TRBV29-1 to TRBJ2-3, with 11 positions matching TRBD2. The J segment lost 4 bases and the V segment lost 4 bases, leaving 7 bases of the junction unmatched. Germline assignment: CDR1 SQVTM and CDR2 ANQGSEA. The CDR3 runs to 15 residues. The CDR3 coding sequence is TGCAGCGTTGCCGTAGCGGGGGGGCGGGCAGATACGCAGTATTTT. Protein: CSVAVAGGRADTQYF.

This clonotype was observed a few times. V and J are TRBV20-1 and TRBJ2-7, with TRBD2 matching over 9 bases. Germline CDR1 is DFQATT and CDR2 is SNEGSKA (reference sequence). V dropped 4 bases and J dropped 11; count of bases not matched to a gene: 24. CDR3 size: 17 residues. CDR3 loop: CSAKRAFETSGPRMEYF. The CDR3 region has the DNA TGCAGTGCTAAACGGGCCTTTGAGACTAGCGGCCCTAGGATGGAGTACTTC.

In its sample, this clonotype was seen many times. The chain combines TRBV30 with TRBJ2-1, with D tentatively TRBD1 or TRBD2 (5 bases each). The CDR3 consists of 14 residues. Trimming took off 2 bases at V and 2 bases at J, with 10 bases between the two ends. Germline loops: CDR1 GTSNPN, CDR2 SVGIG (reference sequence). The CDR3 DNA is TGTGCCTGGAGTATTGGGGGTACCTACAATGAGCAGTTCTTC. It translates to CAWSIGGTYNEQFF.